The text below deals with one T cell receptor beta chain. Its target is not known. This specimen comes from a study of T cell responses to AZD1222 COVID-19 vaccine. Study observations and caveats: Increases in Spike-specific TCR breadth and depth were seen after two AZD1222 doses. Reports indicate that nearly half of spike-specific TCRs are directed at unmutated variant regions.

Only in-frame clones appear in the TCRdb table, and some are missing; sequencing was by immunoSEQ multiplex PCR. The data show some 160,000 clones, roughly 90% seen once. CDR1 is SGHNT, CDR2 YENEEA, per germline. This CDR3 is 16 amino acids long. The V and J ends lost 4 bases and 0 bases respectively, with 12 bases between them. This clonotype was sampled from an adult in good health. The chain employs TRBV11-3 and TRBJ1-4, with D uncertain. The input for sequencing was peripheral blood, taken on day 0 of AZD1222 vaccination. CDR3 nucleotides: TGTGCCAGCAGCTGCTTTAAGGGTGCAACTAATGAAAAACTGTTTTTT. It codes for CASSCFKGATNEKLFF.